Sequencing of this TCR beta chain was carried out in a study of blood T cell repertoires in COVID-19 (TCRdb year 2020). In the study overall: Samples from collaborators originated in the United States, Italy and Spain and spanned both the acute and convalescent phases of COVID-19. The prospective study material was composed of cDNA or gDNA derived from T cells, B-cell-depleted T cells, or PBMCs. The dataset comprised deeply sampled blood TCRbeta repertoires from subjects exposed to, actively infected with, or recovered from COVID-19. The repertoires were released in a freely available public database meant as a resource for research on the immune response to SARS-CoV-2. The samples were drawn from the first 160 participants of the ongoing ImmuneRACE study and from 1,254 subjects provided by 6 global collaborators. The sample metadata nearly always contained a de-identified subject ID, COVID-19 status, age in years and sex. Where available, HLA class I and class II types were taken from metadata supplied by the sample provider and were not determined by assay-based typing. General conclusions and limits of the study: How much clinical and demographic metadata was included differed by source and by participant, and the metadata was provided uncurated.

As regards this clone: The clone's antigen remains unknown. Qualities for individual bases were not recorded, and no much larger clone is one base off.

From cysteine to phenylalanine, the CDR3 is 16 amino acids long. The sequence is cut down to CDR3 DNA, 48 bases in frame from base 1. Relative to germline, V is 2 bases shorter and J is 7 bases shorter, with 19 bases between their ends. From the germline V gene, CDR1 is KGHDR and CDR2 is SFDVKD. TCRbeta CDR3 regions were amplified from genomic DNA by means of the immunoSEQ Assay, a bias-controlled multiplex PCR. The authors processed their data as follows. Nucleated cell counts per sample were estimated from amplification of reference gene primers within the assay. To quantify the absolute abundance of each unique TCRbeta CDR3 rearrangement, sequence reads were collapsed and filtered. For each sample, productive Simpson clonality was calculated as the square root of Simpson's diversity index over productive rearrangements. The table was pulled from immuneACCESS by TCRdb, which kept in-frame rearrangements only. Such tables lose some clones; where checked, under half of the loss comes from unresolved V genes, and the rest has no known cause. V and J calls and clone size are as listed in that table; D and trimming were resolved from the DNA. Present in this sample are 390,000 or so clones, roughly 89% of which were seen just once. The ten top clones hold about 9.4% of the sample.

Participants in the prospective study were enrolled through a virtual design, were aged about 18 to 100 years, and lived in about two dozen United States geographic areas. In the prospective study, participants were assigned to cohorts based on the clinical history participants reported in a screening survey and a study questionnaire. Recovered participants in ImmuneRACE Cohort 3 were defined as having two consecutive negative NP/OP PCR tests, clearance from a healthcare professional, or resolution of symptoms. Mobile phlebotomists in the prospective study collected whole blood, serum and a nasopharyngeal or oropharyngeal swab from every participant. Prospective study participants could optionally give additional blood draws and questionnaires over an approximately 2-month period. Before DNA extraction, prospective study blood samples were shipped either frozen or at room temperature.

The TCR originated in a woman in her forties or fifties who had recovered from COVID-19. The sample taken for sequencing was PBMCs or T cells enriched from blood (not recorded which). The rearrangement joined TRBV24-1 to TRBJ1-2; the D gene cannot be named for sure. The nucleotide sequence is TGTGCCACCAGTGATTCTGGTCCGACTAGTTTCTGTGGCTACACCTTC. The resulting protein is CATSDSGPTSFCGYTF.